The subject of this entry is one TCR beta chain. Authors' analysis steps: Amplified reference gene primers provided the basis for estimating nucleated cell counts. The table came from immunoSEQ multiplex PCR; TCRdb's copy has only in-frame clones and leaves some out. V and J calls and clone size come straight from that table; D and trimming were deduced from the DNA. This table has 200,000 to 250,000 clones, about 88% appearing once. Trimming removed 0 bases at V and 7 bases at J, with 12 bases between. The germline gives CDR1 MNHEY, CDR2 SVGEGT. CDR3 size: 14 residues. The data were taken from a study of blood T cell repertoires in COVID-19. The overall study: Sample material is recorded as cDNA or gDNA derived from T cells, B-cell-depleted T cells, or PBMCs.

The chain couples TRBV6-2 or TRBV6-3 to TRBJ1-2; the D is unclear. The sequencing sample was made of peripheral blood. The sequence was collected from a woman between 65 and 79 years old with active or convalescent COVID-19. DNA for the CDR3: TGTGCCAGCAGTTACTCGCCGAGGGTTATTGGCTACACCTTC. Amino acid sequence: CASSYSPRVIGYTF.